These T cell receptor beta chains were read from a single sample in a study of blood T cell repertoires in COVID-19. Sequencing used immunoSEQ multiplex PCR; TCRdb keeps in-frame clones, though not all of them. The table lists about 260,000 clones, more than 75% of them singletons. Sample: peripheral blood. The source is a woman aged 55-75 years with COVID-19, enrolled during active disease. CDR3s include the opening cysteine and the closing phenylalanine or tryptophan. The order of the fields is CDR3 protein, J gene, V gene, clone size. Some rows mark clone size as missing; the rest say once, few, many or name a class of expanded clone.

CDR3: CASSQDWALMNTEAFF; J: TRBJ1-1; V: TRBV3-1/TRBV3-2; size: -
CDR3: CASSPVGLDYGYTF; J: TRBJ1-2; V: TRBV5-4; size: -
CDR3: CASSQVTGGSTEAFF; J: TRBJ1-1; V: TRBV4-1; size: -
CDR3: CASSYRREPLYNEQFF; J: TRBJ2-1; V: TRBV6-2/TRBV6-3; size: -
CDR3: CAWSVSLLGYTF; J: TRBJ1-2; V: TRBV30; size: -
CDR3: CASSRDIFSGANVLTF; J: TRBJ2-6; V: TRBV27; size: -
CDR3: CASSYGQTTGELFF; J: TRBJ2-2; V: TRBV7-9; size: -
CDR3: CASTATTRAEQYF; J: TRBJ2-7; V: TRBV6-5; size: -
CDR3: CATTRDGPGNTIYF; J: TRBJ1-3; V: TRBV9; size: -
CDR3: CASSFTGTAGIQYF; J: TRBJ2-5; V: TRBV13; size: -
CDR3: CASSQDRVSGANVLTF; J: TRBJ2-6; V: TRBV4-3; size: -
CDR3: CASSELRQSTEAFF; J: TRBJ1-1; V: TRBV2; size: -
CDR3: CASSTTSGSGYNEQFF; J: TRBJ2-1; V: TRBV7-3; size: -
CDR3: CASSLVLWEPENEQFF; J: TRBJ2-1; V: TRBV11-1; size: -
CDR3: CASSQSISWEGRGSYEQYF; J: TRBJ2-7; V: TRBV23-1; size: -
CDR3: CASSLGWQMIEAFF; J: TRBJ1-1; V: TRBV11-2; size: -
CDR3: CASSWGQSYEQYF; J: TRBJ2-7; V: TRBV11-1; size: -
CDR3: CASSPTGTDTQYF; J: TRBJ2-3; V: TRBV19; size: -
CDR3: CASSQVPGWNTEAFF; J: TRBJ1-1; V: TRBV14; size: -
CDR3: CATSREARRNEQFF; J: TRBJ2-1; V: TRBV15; size: -
CDR3: CAWSVLQGVGEQYF; J: TRBJ2-7; V: TRBV30; size: -
CDR3: CASSPPAIYGYTF; J: TRBJ1-2; V: TRBV18; size: -
CDR3: CASSAGNSGGYNEQFF; J: TRBJ2-1; V: TRBV6-1; size: -
CDR3: CATSPPGEPQINTGELFF; J: TRBJ2-2; V: TRBV24-1; size: once
CDR3: CASREPGGSTDTQYF; J: TRBJ2-3; V: TRBV27; size: -
CDR3: CSAGDSGELFF; J: TRBJ2-2; V: TRBV20-1; size: once
CDR3: CASSEQGAMGSPLHF; J: TRBJ1-6; V: TRBV2; size: -
CDR3: CASSFKRGGLSEAFF; J: TRBJ1-1; V: TRBV28; size: once
CDR3: CASSSDNEQFF; J: TRBJ2-1; V: TRBV5-1; size: -